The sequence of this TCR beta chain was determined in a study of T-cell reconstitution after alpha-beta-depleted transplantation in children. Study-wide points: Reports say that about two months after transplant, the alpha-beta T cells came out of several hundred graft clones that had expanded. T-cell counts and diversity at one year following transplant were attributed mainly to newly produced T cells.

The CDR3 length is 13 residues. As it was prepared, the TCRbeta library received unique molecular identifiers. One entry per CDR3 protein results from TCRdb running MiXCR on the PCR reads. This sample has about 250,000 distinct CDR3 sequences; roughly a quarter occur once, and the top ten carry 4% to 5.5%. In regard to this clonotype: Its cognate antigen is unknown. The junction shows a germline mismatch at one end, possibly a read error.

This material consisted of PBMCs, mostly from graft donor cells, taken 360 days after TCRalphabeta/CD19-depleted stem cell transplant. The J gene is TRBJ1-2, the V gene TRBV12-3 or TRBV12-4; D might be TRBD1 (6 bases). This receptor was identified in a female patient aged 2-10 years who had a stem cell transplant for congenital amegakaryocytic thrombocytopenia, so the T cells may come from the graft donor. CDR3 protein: CVSSFTGNYGYTF. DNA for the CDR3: TGTGTCAGCAGTTTTACAGGGAACTATGGCTACACCTTC.